The T cell receptor (beta chain) described here comes from a study of T-cell memory formation after mild COVID-19. Findings and limits, study-wide: Some responding clones appeared in pre-infection memory, suggesting cross-reactive memory joined.

TCRdb fed the 5' RACE reads into MiXCR, producing one record per CDR3 protein. The sample lists 95,000 to 120,000 distinct CDR3 sequences, 22% seen once, with under 50% in the top ten. About this clonotype itself: What it recognizes is unknown.

The sample consisted of PBMCs or a T cell subset sorted from them (not recorded which). This TCR was sampled from a man between 18 and 35 years old who had mild COVID-19 (a few samples of this study predate the infection). Cell type and time point are not known.

The CDR3 protein is CASSQGASGYTF. In DNA, the CDR3 is TGTGCCAGCAGCCAAGGGGCTAGTGGCTACACCTTC. V is TRBV14 and J is TRBJ1-2, with no clear D. CDR1 SGHDN and CDR2 FVKESK come from the germline V gene. Trimming removed 1 base from V and 7 bases from J, with 7 bases in between. This CDR3 is built from 12 residues.